This T cell receptor beta chain emerged from a study of blood T cells in healthy people across ages (dated by TCRdb to between 2015 and 2016). Some background on the complete study: In model experiments, template switching captured about one uniquely barcoded TCR beta cDNA molecule for every two T cells. The study measured age-related changes in TCR beta repertoire diversity using deep sequencing normalized with unique cDNA molecular identifiers. The donors were split into four age groups: young (average about 15 years), middle-aged (nearly 40), aged (more than 60) and long-lived (approximately 80). Donors of different ages were randomly distributed across sequencing lanes to avoid experimental bias. The study analyzed two additional independent replicas of 1 million unique cDNA reads from the same blood draw for two donors, one aged 18 to 30 and one aged 80 or older.

The library came from 5' RACE. Sequencing was performed on an Illumina HiSeq 2500. The second PCR ran for about 6 to 12 cycles and used a J-beta primer mix along with a sample-barcoded 5' primer. A template-switch 5' adaptor carrying 12 random nucleotides introduced a unique molecular identifier onto each TCR beta cDNA molecule. At least 3 million CDR3-containing paired-end reads were obtained from each sample. The Mint cDNA synthesis kit, primed by a TRBC-specific oligonucleotide, was used to synthesize first-strand cDNA from all RNA. Following uracil-DNA glycosylase treatment, all cDNA underwent a first 18-cycle PCR with the universal primers M1SS and BC2_uni_R. Per the source publication's procedure: Normalization of each sample was performed by random selection of 1 million high-quality reads, each carrying a distinct molecular identifier. Instead of being binned into consensus sequences, reads with shared molecular identifiers were discarded. MiTCR, set to a Q25 quality threshold and the strictest error-elimination algorithm, was used for CDR3 identification, clonotype clustering and error correction. Lower-bound total TCR beta diversity was estimated with a nonparametric unseen species model using Euler transformation. TCRdb passed the public sequencing reads through fastp at Q25 and MiXCR, retaining productive beta sequences. When rows share a CDR3 protein, they turn into one entry using the most common DNA and genes. TCRdb's processing, not the authors' own work, is the source of the V and J calls. The sample table holds 1.5 million to 2 million distinct CDR3 sequences, of which approximately 30% were seen once. Approximately 7.7% of the sample goes to the ten largest clones.

Overall results and qualifications from the work: Since profiling was done on bulk unsorted PBMCs, naive and antigen-experienced compartments could not be conclusively compared. There was a strong correlation between observed TCR beta diversity and the percentage of naive T cells measured by flow cytometry. Donor CMV infection status was unknown, potentially confounding age-related changes in expanded clonotypes. Compared with the aged group, the long-lived group had more naive CD4+ T cells, fewer expanded clones and increased TCR diversity, suggesting age selection. Estimates of total diversity from one million sequenced T cells were regarded as lower bounds and underestimates. Observed TCR beta diversity per million T cells fell roughly linearly with age, and a significant reduction was already apparent by age around 40.

On this clonotype: Its binding antigen is unknown. Per-nucleotide qualities are absent, and no much larger clonotype sits a single base away.

The roughly 39 donors, aged roughly 6 to 95 years, were systemically healthy Caucasian individuals from Russia. Around 10 milliliters of peripheral blood were collected from each donor into EDTA-treated Vacutainer tubes. Ficoll-Paque density-gradient centrifugation was used to isolate PBMCs, with at least 6.5 million per sample. Total RNA, at least 6 micrograms per sample, was extracted from PBMCs with Trizol reagent. For every donor, flow cytometry on a PBMC aliquot measured the percentage of naive CD45RAhigh/CD27high T cells. Based on the germline V gene (reference sequence), the CDR1 and CDR2 sequences are DFQATT and SNEGSKA. V loses 3 bases of germline sequence and J loses 4 bases, and the interval between the two ends is 12 bases. Reading from cysteine to phenylalanine, the CDR3 counts 13 amino acids. Just CDR3 DNA is preserved here, 39 bases in frame from base 1.

Specimen: blood. This receptor was taken from a young woman in good health. The rearrangement combines TRBV20-1 with TRBJ2-5; the D gene assignment is ambiguous. The sequenced DNA: TGCAGTGCTAGTGCGGTGAATATAGAGACCCAGTACTTC. The translation is CSASAVNIETQYF.